This TCR beta chain was found in a study of blood T cell repertoires in COVID-19. The wider study: Sites in the United States, Italy and Spain provided acute and convalescent COVID-19 samples. PBMCs, B-cell-depleted T cells, or T cells were the source of the cDNA or gDNA that made up the material.

Germline lookup yields CDR1 SGDLS and CDR2 YYNGEE. CDR3 length: 14 residues. The V end lost 4 bases, the J end lost 2 bases, and 12 bases lay between the germline ends. Original processing methods: Amplification from reference gene primers served as the basis for estimated nucleated cell counts. TCRdb's table, derived via immunoSEQ multiplex PCR, lists solely in-frame clones and lacks some. V and J calls and clone size follow that table, whereas D and trimming were derived from the DNA. The sample includes some 100,000 clones, approximately 84% seen only once; the top ten take 15% to 20%. The sequence was collected from a woman aged 55-75 years with acute or convalescent COVID-19. Source material: peripheral blood. This chain connects TRBV9 to TRBJ1-2; possibly TRBD1 for D (5 bases). CDR3 loop: CASSSSTANYGYTF. CDR3 sequence (DNA): TGTGCCAGCAGCTCCTCGACAGCGAACTATGGCTACACCTTC.